This TCR beta chain was recovered during a study of T cells after yellow fever vaccination. V lost 6 bases to trimming and J lost 4 bases, with 10 bases between them. This CDR3 spans 13 amino acids. Study-level points and caveats: A small share of clonotypes appeared in both CD4 and CD8 compartments. Boosting was followed by the reappearance of most primary-vaccination clones (96% CD4, more than 70% CD8).

The study made its TCR cDNA through 5'RACE template switching. That step introduced a universal primer site along with UMIs. TCRdb redid the calling of the 5' RACE reads with MiXCR, one entry per CDR3 protein. Seen here are about 310,000 distinct CDR3 sequences, approximately 3.9% observed once, and the top ten hold 23%. This clonotype has a count of ten or more. Its antigen is currently unknown. Sequencing was performed on PBMCs, taken on the day of the yellow fever booster vaccination. The V gene is TRBV12-3 or TRBV12-4, the J gene TRBJ1-5; D possibly corresponds to TRBD1 (6 bases). The origin of this receptor is a young man who received the YFV17D yellow fever vaccine. For the CDR3, the DNA is TGTGCCAGCAGAGACACAGGGAATCAGCCCCAGCATTTT. This sequence encodes CASRDTGNQPQHF.